Each of the 2 T cell receptor beta chains below was sequenced from the same sample in a study of beta chain features in type 1 diabetes. The sequenced template was cDNA made from the entire isolated RNA. Data came from immunoSEQ multiplex PCR; TCRdb stores just in-frame clones and leaves some out. The table includes nearly 350,000 clones, around 9% detected once. Study outcomes and limitations: TCRB CDR3s from Type 1 diabetes patients were moderately but significantly shorter in all four CD4+ subsets.

Which antigens these TCRs recognize remains unknown. Sequencing was carried out using central memory CD4+ T cells from blood. All receptors come from a man younger than 45 with type 1 diabetes.

The genes are TRBV2 and TRBJ1-2; maybe TRBD1 (6 bases). Trimming removed 6 bases from V and 1 base from J, with 15 bases in between. This CDR3 region has 15 residues. Per the germline V gene, CDR1 is SNHLY and CDR2 is FYNNEI. CDR3 DNA: TGTGCCAGCAGCGCGGGCTTACAGGGTAACTATGGCTACACCTTC. It encodes CASSAGLQGNYGYTF.

The rearrangement uses TRBV19 and TRBJ1-1; D is unclear. The CDR3 is 13 residues long. The germline gives CDR1 LNHDA, CDR2 SQIVND (reference sequence). V lost 2 bases and J lost 6, with 10 bases in between. The CDR3 nucleotides read TGTGCCAGTAGTATAACCCGAGGCGCTGAAGCTTTCTTT. Its protein product is CASSITRGAEAFF.